The sequence of this TCR beta chain was determined in a study of T cell responses to AZD1222 COVID-19 vaccine (dated by TCRdb to about 2021). For context, the study as a whole: TCR sequencing was performed for roughly 240 trial participants, of whom some 200 were given two doses of AZD1222 and around 26 were given two doses of MenACWY control vaccine. Enrollment into the trials was organized by age into subgroups of 18-55, 56-69 and 70-plus years, and those subgroups contained about 150, 27 and 61 TCR-sequenced participants, respectively.

General conclusions and limits of the study: Only a handful of AZD1222 recipients were SARS-CoV-2 seropositive at baseline, limiting conclusions about previously exposed vaccinees. After two AZD1222 doses, both the breadth and the depth of spike-specific TCRs were significantly higher than at day 0 and than in MenACWY recipients. Vaccine-associated CD4 TCRs spanned the whole spike protein, with dominant responses in regions 160-218 and 743-854. Participants were mostly white British, with more females than males. The authors suggested clonal diversity may have been underestimated. Because no day 14 peak-response samples were available, repertoires were characterized only after the peak T cell response. Nearly half of unique spike-specific TCRs reportedly recognized epitopes outside regions mutated in the B.1.351 and B.1.1.7 variants. The 56-69-year group was small, and its depth increase did not reach significance, likely because of low power.

As to this clone: Its antigen remains unidentified. Base qualities were left out, and no much larger clone turns up one base away. The sample has other DNA sequences that encode this CDR3 too.

What this sample's time point label stands for: baseline before first vaccination. The treatment or condition label on this specimen signifies: meningococcal conjugate vaccine given as trial control. Vaccinee samples were obtained from the UK trials COV001 and COV002, which included a single-blind randomized controlled phase 2/3 trial of AZD1222 (ChAdOx1 nCoV-19) in healthy adults. For TCRbeta chain sequencing, PBMC samples from trial participants were taken at day 0 and at day 28 after the second dose. The CDR3 regions of human TCRbeta chains were subjected to immunosequencing. The original methods were these. TCRs in the repertoires were matched against a reference library of SARS-CoV-2-specific TCRs that had been generated with the MIRA antigen-specificity platform. Breadth was defined as the fraction of unique TCRs that were SARS-CoV-2-associated, and depth was defined as the fraction of total T cells that were SARS-CoV-2-associated. Using the MIRA data, each spike-specific TCR was mapped to the spike region that the TCR reacts to and placed in a CD4 or CD8 class. Log10-transformed breadth and depth values were compared by one-way ANOVA with Sidak's multiple comparisons tests. The clones in this table, taken by TCRdb from immuneACCESS, are in-frame only. Not every clone is retained; where verified, under half of the shortfall comes from an unresolved V gene, and the cause of the rest is unknown. For V, J and clone size, that table is used; D and trimming come from the DNA. The sample table contains 100,000 to 150,000 clones; only one count was recorded for about 90% of them. The biggest ten clones account for around 4.5% of the sample.

This clonotype was sampled from an adult in good health. The material sequenced was peripheral blood, taken on day 0 of MenACWY control vaccination.

Read as DNA, the sequence is TGTGCCAGCAGTTACACTTGGACCCAGAACACTGAAGCTTTCTTT. This is translated as CASSYTWTQNTEAFF. The chain employs TRBV6-5 and TRBJ1-1, with the D gene too uncertain to name. Via the germline V gene, CDR1 is MNHEY and CDR2 SVGAGI. Trimming costs V 2 bases and J 1 base, and their ends lie 11 bases apart. The CDR3 sequence holds 15 residues, the cysteine and phenylalanine included. This entry keeps only the CDR3 DNA: 45 bases, framed from base 1.